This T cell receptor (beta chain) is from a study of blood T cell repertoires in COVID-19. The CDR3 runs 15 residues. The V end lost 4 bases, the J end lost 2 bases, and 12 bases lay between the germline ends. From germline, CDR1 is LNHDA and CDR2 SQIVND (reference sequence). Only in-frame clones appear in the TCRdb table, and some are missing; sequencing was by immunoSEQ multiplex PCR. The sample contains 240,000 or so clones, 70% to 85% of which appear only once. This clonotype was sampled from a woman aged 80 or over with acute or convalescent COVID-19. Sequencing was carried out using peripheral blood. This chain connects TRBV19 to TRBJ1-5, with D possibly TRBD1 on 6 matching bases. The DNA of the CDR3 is TGTGCCAGTAGTAGACAGGTTTTGGGCAATCAGCCCCAGCATTTT. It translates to CASSRQVLGNQPQHF.